This entry describes one TCR beta chain. What it binds is not known. The sample originates from a study of shared clonotypes between healthy human individuals. Overall study results and limits: Rarefaction showed sorted-subset sequencing was incomplete despite large depth.

The CDR3 spans 16 residues. CDR1 is SGHDT, CDR2 YYEEEE, per germline. The V segment lost 3 bases and the J segment 7 bases; nucleotides outside the gene matches: 13. Sequencing was performed with immunoSEQ multiplex PCR; in TCRdb, only in-frame clones are kept and a portion is missing. The data contain roughly 220,000 clones, 65% of them singletons. The TCR was taken from a young man in good health. The J gene is TRBJ2-7, the V gene TRBV5-6, with 10 bases identical to TRBD1. Sequencing was done on a sample of memory CD4+ T cells sorted from blood. Described subset: CD45RA-negative fraction. CDR3 in DNA: TGTGCCAGCAGCTCAACTTCCGGGACAGGGGCGAGTGAGCAGTACTTC. Its translation: CASSSTSGTGASEQYF. The complete variable domain, with remaining parts taken from reference TRBV5-6 and TRBJ2-7, reads DAGVTQSPTHLIKTRGQQVTLRCSPKSGHDTVSWYQQALGQGPQFIFQYYEEEERQRGNFPDRFSGHQFPNYSSELNVNALLLGDSALYLCASSSTSGTGASEQYFGPGTRLTVT.